The TCR beta chain described here comes from a study of blood T cell repertoires in COVID-19. This clone showed up just a few times. Sequencing used immunoSEQ multiplex PCR; TCRdb keeps in-frame clones, though not all of them. Of hundreds of thousands of clones in the sample, about 88% were seen once. Trimming stripped 2 bases from V and 3 bases from J, with 19 bases between. Germline V gene data show CDR1 as KGHSY and CDR2 as FQNENV. The CDR3 is 17 amino acids. The chain joins TRBV16 to TRBJ1-1; the D gene is possibly TRBD1 (6 bases). This TCR came from a woman between 40 and 55 years old who had recovered from COVID-19. Source material: PBMCs or T cells enriched from blood (not recorded which). DNA for the CDR3: TGTGCCAGCAGCCAAGGCAGGTCCCCAGGGGATGACACTGAAGCTTTCTTT. This translates into CASSQGRSPGDDTEAFF.